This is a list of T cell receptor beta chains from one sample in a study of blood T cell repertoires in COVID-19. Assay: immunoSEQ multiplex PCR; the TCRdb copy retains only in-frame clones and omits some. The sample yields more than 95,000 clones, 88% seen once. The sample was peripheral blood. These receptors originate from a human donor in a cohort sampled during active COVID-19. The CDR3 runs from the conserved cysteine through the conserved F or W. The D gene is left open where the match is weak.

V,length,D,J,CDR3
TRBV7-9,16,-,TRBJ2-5,CASSSQLTPYQETQYF
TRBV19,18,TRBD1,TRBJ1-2,CASSIEGTGGLTNYGYTF
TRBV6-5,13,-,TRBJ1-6,CASSYVAASPLHF
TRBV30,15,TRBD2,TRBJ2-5,CAWRLAGRLQETQYF
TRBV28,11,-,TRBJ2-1,CASSKDNRQFF
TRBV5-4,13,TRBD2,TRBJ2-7,CASSLSGGHEQYF
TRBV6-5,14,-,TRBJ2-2,CASSYNRNTGELFF
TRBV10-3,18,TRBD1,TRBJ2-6,CAIRKGQGDLSGANVLTF
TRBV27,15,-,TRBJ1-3,CASSPLKTAGNTIYF
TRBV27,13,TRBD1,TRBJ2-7,CASRGTGRYEQYF
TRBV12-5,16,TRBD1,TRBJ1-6,CASAPEGAVSGSPLHF
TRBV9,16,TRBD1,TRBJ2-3,CASSERTGGGTDTQYF
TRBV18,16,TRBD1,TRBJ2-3,CASSPGQARITDTQYF
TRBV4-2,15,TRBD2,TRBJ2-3,CASSPGTSRTDTQYF
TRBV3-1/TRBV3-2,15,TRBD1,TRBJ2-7,CASSQAGTGVHEQYF
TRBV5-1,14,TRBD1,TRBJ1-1,CASSSGQGLIEAFF
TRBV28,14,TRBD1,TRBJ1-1,CASSTTGGYAEAFF
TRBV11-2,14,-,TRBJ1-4,CASSVTGINEKLFF
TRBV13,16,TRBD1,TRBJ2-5,CASSLATGQGGETQYF
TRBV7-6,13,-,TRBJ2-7,CASSLGRGDEQYF
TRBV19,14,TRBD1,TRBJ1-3,CASTTGASGNTIYF
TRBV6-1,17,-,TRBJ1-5,CASSEARLAWSNQPQHF
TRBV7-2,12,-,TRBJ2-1,CASRLDGRARFF
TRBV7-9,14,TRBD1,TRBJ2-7,CASSWGTGGREQYF
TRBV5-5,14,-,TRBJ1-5,CASRGGIGDQPQHF
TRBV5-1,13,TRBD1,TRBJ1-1,CASSSGQLTEAFF
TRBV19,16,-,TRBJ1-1,CASSMELATRDTEAFF
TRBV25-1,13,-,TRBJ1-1,CASSYAGYTEAFF
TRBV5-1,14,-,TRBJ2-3,CASSLGQITDTQYF
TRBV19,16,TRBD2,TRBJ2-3,CASRRTSGRDADTQYF
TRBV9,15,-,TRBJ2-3,CASSVAFRSTDTQYF
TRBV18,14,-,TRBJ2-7,CASSPRRNSYEQYF
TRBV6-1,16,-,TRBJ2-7,CASSELRTGRAYEQYF
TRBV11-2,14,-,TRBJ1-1,CASSLQFRGTEAFF
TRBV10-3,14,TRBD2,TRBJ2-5,CAISASGSQETQYF
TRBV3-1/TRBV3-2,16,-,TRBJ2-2,CASSQGGLLGVGELFF
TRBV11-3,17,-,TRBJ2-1,CASSLSVVSGPYNEQFF
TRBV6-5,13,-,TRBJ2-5,CASRAPFQETQYF
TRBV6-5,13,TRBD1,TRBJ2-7,CASRTGGLYEQYF
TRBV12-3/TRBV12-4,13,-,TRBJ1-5,CASSFGQNQPQHF
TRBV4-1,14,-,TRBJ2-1,CASSQVESYNEQFF
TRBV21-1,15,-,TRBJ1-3,CASSKRFRAGNTIYF
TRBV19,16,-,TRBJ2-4,CASSIPGNGKRDIQYF
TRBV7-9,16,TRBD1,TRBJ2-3,CASSSVSGGDTDTQYF
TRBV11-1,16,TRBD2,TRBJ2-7,CASSHSSRGRGHEQYF
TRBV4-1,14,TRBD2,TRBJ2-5,CASSQVQGGETQYF
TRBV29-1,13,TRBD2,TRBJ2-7,CSVELAGAFEQYF
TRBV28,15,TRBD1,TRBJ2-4,CASRTTGIGKNIQYF
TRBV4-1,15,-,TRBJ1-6,CASSQGGSYNSPLHF
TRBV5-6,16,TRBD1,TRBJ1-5,CASSSDRGGLDQPQHF
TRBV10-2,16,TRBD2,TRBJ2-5,CASSGRGLAGGETQYF
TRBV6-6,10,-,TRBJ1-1,CASWGGFAFF
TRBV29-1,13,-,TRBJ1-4,CSPVQVLNEKLFF
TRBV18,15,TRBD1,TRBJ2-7,CASSPAPGQGYEQYF
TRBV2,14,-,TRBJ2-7,CATRDRTASGEQYF
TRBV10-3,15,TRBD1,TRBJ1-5,CAISESSTGDQPQHF
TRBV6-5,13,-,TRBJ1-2,CASSQGHLYGYTF